A single sample is the source of the 4 T cell receptor beta chains below, sequenced in a study of cytomegalovirus exposure and HLA in healthy donors. Primers included in the PCR were 60 Vbeta and 13 Jbeta primers. Sequencing used immunoSEQ multiplex PCR; TCRdb keeps in-frame clones, though not all of them. The sample holds about 170,000 clones; approximately 85% are singletons and the top ten take about 2.4%. The sequenced sample was PBMCs. These receptors were collected from a man between 25 and 39 years old in good health and CMV-seropositive.

The J gene is TRBJ2-1, the V gene TRBV5-1, with a weak D call TRBD2 (5 bases). The V gene's germline CDR1 is SGHRS and CDR2 YFSETQ. Deletions cut 3 bases from V and 8 bases from J, with 12 bases between. The CDR3 is 13 amino acids. This CDR3 reads CASSSSLADEQFF. The CDR3 DNA follows: TGCGCCAGCAGCTCAAGTCTAGCTGATGAGCAGTTCTTC.

The chain has TRBV18 and TRBJ2-1; weak D call: TRBD2 (6 bases). The CDR3 has 16 residues. V was shortened by 1 base and J by 4 bases, with 14 bases between the two germline ends. Germline loops: CDR1 KGHSH, CDR2 LQKENI. CDR3 coding DNA: TGTGCCAGCTCACCACAAACGGGAGTTGCGTACAATGAGCAGTTCTTC. Translated: CASSPQTGVAYNEQFF. The entire variable domain, with the rest obtained from reference TRBV18 and TRBJ2-1, is as follows: NAGVMQNPRHLVRRRGQEARLRCSPMKGHSHVYWYRQLPEEGLKFMVYLQKENIIDESGMPKERFSAEFPKEGPSILRIQQVVRGDSAAYFCASSPQTGVAYNEQFFGPGTRLTVL.

Only one count was recorded for this clone. The chain is built from TRBV4-3 and TRBJ2-6; D unclear. The CDR3 sequence is 18 residues long. CDR1 is LGHNA and CDR2 is YSLEER in the germline V gene. Trimming removed 4 bases at V and 2 bases at J, with 18 bases between. In nucleotides, the CDR3 is TGCGCCAGCAGCCTACTAACGGTCAGCCTTACTGGGGCCAACGTCCTGACTTTC. It codes for CASSLLTVSLTGANVLTF.

This chain uses TRBV27 with TRBJ1-5; D unresolved. The CDR3 is 16 amino acids. Trimming pared 0 bases from V and 7 bases from J, leaving 16 bases between. The germline gives CDR1 MNHEY, CDR2 SMNVEV (reference sequence). The CDR3 spells CASSLSTPTKGQPQHF. The DNA of the CDR3 is TGTGCCAGCAGTTTATCGACCCCAACTAAAGGCCAGCCCCAGCATTTT.